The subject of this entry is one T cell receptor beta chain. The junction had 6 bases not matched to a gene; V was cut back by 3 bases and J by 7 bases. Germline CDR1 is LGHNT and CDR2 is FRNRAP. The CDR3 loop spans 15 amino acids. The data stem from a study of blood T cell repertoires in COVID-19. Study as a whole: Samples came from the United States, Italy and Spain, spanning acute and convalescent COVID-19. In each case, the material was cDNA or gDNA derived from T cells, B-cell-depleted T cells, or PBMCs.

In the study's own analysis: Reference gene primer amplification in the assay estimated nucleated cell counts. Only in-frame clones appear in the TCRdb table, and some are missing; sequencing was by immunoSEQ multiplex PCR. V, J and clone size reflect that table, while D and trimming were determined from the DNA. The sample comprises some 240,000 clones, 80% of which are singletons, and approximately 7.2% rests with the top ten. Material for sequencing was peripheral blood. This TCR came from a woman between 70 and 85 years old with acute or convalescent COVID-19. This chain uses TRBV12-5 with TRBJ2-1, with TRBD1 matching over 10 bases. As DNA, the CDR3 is TGTGCTAGTGGTTTCCGACAGGGGGCGAGGAATGAGCAGTTCTTC. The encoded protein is CASGFRQGARNEQFF.